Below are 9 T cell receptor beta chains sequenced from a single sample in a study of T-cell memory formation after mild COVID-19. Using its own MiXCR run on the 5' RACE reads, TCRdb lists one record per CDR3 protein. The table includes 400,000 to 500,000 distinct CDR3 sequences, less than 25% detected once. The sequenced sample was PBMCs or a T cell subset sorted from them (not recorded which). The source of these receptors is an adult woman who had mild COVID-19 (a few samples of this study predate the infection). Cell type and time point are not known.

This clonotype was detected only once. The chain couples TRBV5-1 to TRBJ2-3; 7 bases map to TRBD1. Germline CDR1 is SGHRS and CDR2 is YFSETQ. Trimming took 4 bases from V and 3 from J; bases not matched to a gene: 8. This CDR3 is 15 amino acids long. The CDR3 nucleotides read TGCGCCAGCAGCCCCAGTGACAGGGAGACAGATACGCAGTATTTT. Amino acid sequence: CASSPSDRETDTQYF.

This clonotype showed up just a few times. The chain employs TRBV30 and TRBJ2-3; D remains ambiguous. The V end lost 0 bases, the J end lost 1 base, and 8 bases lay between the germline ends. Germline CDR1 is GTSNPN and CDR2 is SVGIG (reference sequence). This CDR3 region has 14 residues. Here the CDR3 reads CAWSVVQRTDTQYF. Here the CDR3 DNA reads TGTGCCTGGAGTGTAGTTCAGCGCACAGATACGCAGTATTTT.

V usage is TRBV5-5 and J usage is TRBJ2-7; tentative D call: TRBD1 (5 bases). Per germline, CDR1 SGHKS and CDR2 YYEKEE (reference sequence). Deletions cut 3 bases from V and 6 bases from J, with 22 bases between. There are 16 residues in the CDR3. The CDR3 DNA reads TGTGCCAGCAGCTCTGTCAGGGTGGTGGTTACGGGCGAGCAGTACTTC. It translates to CASSSVRVVVTGEQYF.

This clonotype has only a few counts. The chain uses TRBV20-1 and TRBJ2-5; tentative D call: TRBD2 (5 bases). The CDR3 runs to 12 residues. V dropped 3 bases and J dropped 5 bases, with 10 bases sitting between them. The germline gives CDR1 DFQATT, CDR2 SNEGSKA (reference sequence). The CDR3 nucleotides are TGCAGTGCTAGTAACCGGAGGGAGACCCAGTACTTC. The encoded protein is CSASNRRETQYF.

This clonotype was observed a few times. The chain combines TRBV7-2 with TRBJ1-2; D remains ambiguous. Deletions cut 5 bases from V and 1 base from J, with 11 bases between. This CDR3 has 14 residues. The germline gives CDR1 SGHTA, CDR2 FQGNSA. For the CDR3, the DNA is TGTGCCAGCAGCCCAACGGACGGTAACTATGGCTACACCTTC. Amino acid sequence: CASSPTDGNYGYTF.

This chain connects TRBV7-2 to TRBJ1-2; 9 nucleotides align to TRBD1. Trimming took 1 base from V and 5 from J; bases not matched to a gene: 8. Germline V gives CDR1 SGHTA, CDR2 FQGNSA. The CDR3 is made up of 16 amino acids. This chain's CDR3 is CASSLDTGTGSYGYTF. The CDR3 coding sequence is TGTGCCAGCAGCTTAGACACCGGGACAGGGAGTTATGGCTACACCTTC.

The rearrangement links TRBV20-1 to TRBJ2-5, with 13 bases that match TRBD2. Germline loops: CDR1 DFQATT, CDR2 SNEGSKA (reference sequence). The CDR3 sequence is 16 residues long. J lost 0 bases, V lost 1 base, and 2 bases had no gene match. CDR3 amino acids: CSARGGLAGDQETQYF. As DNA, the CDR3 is TGCAGTGCTAGAGGCGGACTAGCGGGAGACCAAGAGACCCAGTACTTC.

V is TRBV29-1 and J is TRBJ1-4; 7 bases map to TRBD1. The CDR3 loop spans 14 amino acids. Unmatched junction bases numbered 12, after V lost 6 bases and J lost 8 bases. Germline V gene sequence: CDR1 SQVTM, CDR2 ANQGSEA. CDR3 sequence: CSVGRRQGDEKLFF. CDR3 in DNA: TGCAGCGTCGGACGACGGCAGGGGGACGAAAAACTGTTTTTT.

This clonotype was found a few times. CDR3 amino acids: CASRLASNEQFF. The CDR3 DNA follows: TGTGCCAGCCGACTAGCTAGCAATGAGCAGTTCTTC. This chain joins TRBV7-9 and TRBJ2-1; TRBD2 agrees at 7 bases. The length of the CDR3 is 12 residues. The germline CDR1 and CDR2 sequences are SEHNR and FQNEAQ (reference sequence). J lost 6 bases, V lost 8 bases, and 4 bases had no gene match.